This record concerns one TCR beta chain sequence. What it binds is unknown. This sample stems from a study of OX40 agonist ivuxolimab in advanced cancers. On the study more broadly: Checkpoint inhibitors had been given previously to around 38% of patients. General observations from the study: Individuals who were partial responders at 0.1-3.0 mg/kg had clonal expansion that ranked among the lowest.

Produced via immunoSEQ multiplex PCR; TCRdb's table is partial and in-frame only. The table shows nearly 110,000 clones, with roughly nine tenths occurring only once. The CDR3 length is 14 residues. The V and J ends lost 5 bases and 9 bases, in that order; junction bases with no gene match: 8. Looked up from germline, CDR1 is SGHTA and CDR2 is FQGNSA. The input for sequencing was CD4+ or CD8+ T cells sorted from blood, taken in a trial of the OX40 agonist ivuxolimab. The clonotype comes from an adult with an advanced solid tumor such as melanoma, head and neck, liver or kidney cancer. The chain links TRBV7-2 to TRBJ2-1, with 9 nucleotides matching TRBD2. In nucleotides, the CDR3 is TGTGCCAGCAGCCGGGGACTAGCCGGGGGTGAGCAGTTCTTC. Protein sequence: CASSRGLAGGEQFF.